Reported below is one T cell receptor beta chain. This record belongs to a study of blood T cell repertoires in COVID-19. About the research overall: Acute and convalescent COVID-19 specimens originated in the United States, Italy and Spain.

As handled by the study authors: Nucleated cell number was recorded as an estimate derived from reference gene primer amplification. The protocol was immunoSEQ multiplex PCR, while the TCRdb copy is restricted to in-frame clones and leaves out a portion. That table is the source of V, J and clone size, and D and trimming were worked out from the DNA. The sample records about 220,000 clones, approximately 80% being singletons. The sequence was collected from a middle-aged man with active or convalescent COVID-19. The sequenced material came from peripheral blood.

CDR3 protein: CAISPTGGSANEQFF. CDR3 in DNA: TGTGCCATCAGTCCGACAGGGGGTTCTGCCAATGAGCAGTTCTTC. The chain combines TRBV10-3 with TRBJ2-1; TRBD1 matches at 9 bases. This CDR3 region has 15 residues. The ends lost 5 bases at V and 6 bases at J; junction bases unmatched: 8. Germline V gene sequence: CDR1 ENHRY, CDR2 SYGVKD.